Listed below are T cell receptor beta chains from one sample, sequenced in a study of blood T cells in healthy people across ages. A single record per CDR3 protein comes from TCRdb applying MiXCR to the 5' RACE reads. The top ten clones hold 7% to 9% of a sample with about 1,600,000 distinct CDR3 sequences, approximately 38% of them seen once. Sequenced material: blood. Receptors originate from a woman younger than 30 in good health. Each CDR3 is given with its conserved first and last residue. The order of the fields is D gene, V gene, J gene, CDR3 length, clone size, CDR3 DNA, CDR3 protein. D genes are given only for firm matches. Expanded clones get a size class; other rows say once, few or many, or leave the size out.

D gene: .
V gene: TRBV29-1
J gene: TRBJ1-2
CDR3 length: 12
clone size: many
CDR3 DNA: TGCAGCGTTGAAGTGGCGGTCGATGGCTACACCTTC
CDR3 protein: CSVEVAVDGYTF

D gene: .
V gene: TRBV4-1
J gene: TRBJ2-1
CDR3 length: 11
clone size: many
CDR3 DNA: TGCGCCAGCAGCCAATTAGATGAGCAGTTCTTC
CDR3 protein: CASSQLDEQFF

D gene: .
V gene: TRBV9
J gene: TRBJ2-4
CDR3 length: 15
clone size: once
CDR3 DNA: TGTGCCAGCAGCGTAGCTACAGGAGAGAAAAACATTCAGTACTTC
CDR3 protein: CASSVATGEKNIQYF

D gene: TRBD1
V gene: TRBV5-5
J gene: TRBJ2-4
CDR3 length: 17
clone size: many
CDR3 DNA: TGTGCCAGCAGCATAAGACAGGGGGACAACCCCCAAAACATTCAGTACTTC
CDR3 protein: CASSIRQGDNPQNIQYF

D gene: TRBD1
V gene: TRBV12-3/TRBV12-4
J gene: TRBJ1-2
CDR3 length: 13
clone size: .
CDR3 DNA: TGTGTCAGCAGTTCCCGACAGGGAGCTGGCTACACCTTC
CDR3 protein: CVSSSRQGAGYTF

D gene: .
V gene: TRBV27
J gene: TRBJ1-5
CDR3 length: 13
clone size: .
CDR3 DNA: TGTGCCAGCAGTTACGGGGAACAATGGCCCCAGCATTTT
CDR3 protein: CASSYGEQWPQHF

D gene: .
V gene: TRBV5-1
J gene: TRBJ2-3
CDR3 length: 13
clone size: once
CDR3 DNA: TGCGCCAGCAGCTGGGGACTTTCAGATACGCTGTATTTT
CDR3 protein: CASSWGLSDTLYF

D gene: TRBD2
V gene: TRBV11-2
J gene: TRBJ2-1
CDR3 length: 16
clone size: few
CDR3 DNA: TGTGCCAGCAGCCTACTAGCGGGGGCCATCTACAATGAGCAGTTCTTC
CDR3 protein: CASSLLAGAIYNEQFF

D gene: TRBD2
V gene: TRBV6-5
J gene: TRBJ2-1
CDR3 length: 16
clone size: .
CDR3 DNA: TGTGCCAGCAGTTACGCCGGGACTAGCAAATACAATGAGCAGTTCTTC
CDR3 protein: CASSYAGTSKYNEQFF

D gene: .
V gene: TRBV5-1
J gene: TRBJ2-5
CDR3 length: 17
clone size: once
CDR3 DNA: TGCGCCAGCAGCTTGGACGGGCCACGAGCGGTTAAAGAGACCCAGTACTTC
CDR3 protein: CASSLDGPRAVKETQYF

D gene: TRBD2
V gene: TRBV29-1
J gene: TRBJ2-1
CDR3 length: 18
clone size: .
CDR3 DNA: TGCAGCGTTGGTAGTCTAGCGGGGGGCCTCAGCTCCTACAATGAGCAGTTCTTC
CDR3 protein: CSVGSLAGGLSSYNEQFF